This TCR beta chain was observed in a study of long-term antiretroviral therapy in people with HIV. Whole-study findings and limits: Even long-term ART left TRB diversity below transplant donor controls, despite gains. Sampling of blood ran from the mid-2000s to the late 2010s, and older ART regimens were possibly in use. HIV repertoires showed narrower CDR3 length ranges than controls.

This clone was counted a few times. Its target is not known. Version v3.0 of the immunoSEQ assay was performed at survey level. A target of about 35,000-55,000 T-cell genomes per sample was set for sequencing. Measured with immunoSEQ multiplex PCR; TCRdb has only the in-frame clones, and not every one. Counted here are 27,000 or so clones, about 81% occurring once; the ten biggest clones make up 14%. The sequences come from unsorted PBMCs, collected 2.9 years after starting antiretroviral therapy. The clonotype comes from a man aged 45 to 65 with HIV.

CDR3 sequence (DNA): TGCGCCAGCAGCCCCTCGGGACAGGGGCTGAACACCGGGGAGCTGTTTTTT. Encoded protein: CASSPSGQGLNTGELFF. The V gene is TRBV5-1, the J gene TRBJ2-2; 10 bases align to TRBD1. Germline V CDR1 and CDR2: SGHRS, YFSETQ. The CDR3 has 17 amino acids. After removal of 4 bases from V and 1 base from J, the junction contained 7 bases not matched to a gene.